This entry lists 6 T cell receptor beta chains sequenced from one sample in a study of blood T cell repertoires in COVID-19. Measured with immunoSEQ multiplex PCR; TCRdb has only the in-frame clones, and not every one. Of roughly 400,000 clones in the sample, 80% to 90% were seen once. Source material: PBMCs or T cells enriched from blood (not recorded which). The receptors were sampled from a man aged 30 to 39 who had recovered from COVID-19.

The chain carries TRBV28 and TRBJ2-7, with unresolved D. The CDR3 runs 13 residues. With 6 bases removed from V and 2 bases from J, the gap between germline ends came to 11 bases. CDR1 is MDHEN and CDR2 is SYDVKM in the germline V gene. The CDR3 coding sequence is TGTGCCAGCAGCCTAGGCCCGGCCTACGAGCAGTACTTC. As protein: CASSLGPAYEQYF.

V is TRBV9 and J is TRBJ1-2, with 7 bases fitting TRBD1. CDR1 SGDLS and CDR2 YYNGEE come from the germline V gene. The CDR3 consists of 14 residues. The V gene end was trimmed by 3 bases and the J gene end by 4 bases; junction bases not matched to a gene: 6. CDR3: CASSAATGTYGYTF. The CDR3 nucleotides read TGTGCCAGCAGCGCCGCGACAGGGACCTATGGCTACACCTTC.

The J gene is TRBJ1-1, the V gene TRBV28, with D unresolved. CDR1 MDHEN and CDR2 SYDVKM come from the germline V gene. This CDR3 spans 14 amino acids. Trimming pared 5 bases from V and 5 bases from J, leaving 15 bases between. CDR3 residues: CASSPTTLLTEAFF. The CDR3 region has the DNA TGTGCCAGCAGTCCGACGACACTTTTAACTGAAGCTTTCTTT.

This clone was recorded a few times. The CDR3 DNA is TGTGCCAGTAGTGGCAGGGTTAATCAGCCCCAGCATTTT. This gives the protein CASSGRVNQPQHF. The chain combines TRBV19 with TRBJ1-5; D may be TRBD1 (5 bases). CDR1 is LNHDA and CDR2 is SQIVND in the germline V gene (reference sequence). This CDR3 is built from 13 residues. V was clipped by 5 bases and J by 4 bases, with 9 bases between them.

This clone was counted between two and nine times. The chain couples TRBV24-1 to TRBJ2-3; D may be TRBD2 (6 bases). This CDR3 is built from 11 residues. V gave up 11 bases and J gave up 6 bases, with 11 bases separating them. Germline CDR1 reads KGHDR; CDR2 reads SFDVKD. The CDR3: CAIGSGDTQYF. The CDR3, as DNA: TGTGCCATCGGGAGCGGGGATACGCAGTATTTT.

CDR3 loop: CAWSAVGRALEQFF. The CDR3 DNA follows: TGTGCCTGGAGTGCGGTCGGGAGGGCCCTTGAGCAGTTCTTC. The chain is built from TRBV30 and TRBJ2-1; TRBD2 aligns across 8 bases. Germline CDR1 and CDR2: GTSNPN and SVGIG (reference sequence). The CDR3 is made up of 14 amino acids. J lost 9 bases, V lost 1 base, and 8 bases had no gene match.